A single sample gave rise to the 29 T cell receptor beta chains below, sequenced in a study of cytomegalovirus exposure and HLA in healthy donors (dated by TCRdb to about 2017). Receptor amplification or capture employed the immunoSEQ multiplex PCR assay. For the multiplex PCR, a mixture combining 60 forward primers for TCR Vbeta segments and 13 reverse primers for TCR Jbeta segments was used. In its TCRdb copy, this immuneACCESS table keeps in-frame sequences only and misses some clones. Where compared with another copy, unresolved V genes explain less than half of these, and the others have no known cause. The table for this sample lists approximately 68,000 clones; around 75% of them were counted only once. The ten largest clones take up just under 7.5% of the sample. The specimen sequenced was PBMCs. The receptors derive from a woman under 40 in good health and CMV-seropositive.

The chain combines TRBV6-6 with TRBJ1-3; maybe TRBD1 (6 bases). Germline V lookup: CDR1 MNHNY, CDR2 SVGAGI (reference sequence). Deletions cut 2 bases from V and 2 bases from J, with 13 bases between. The CDR3 runs to 16 residues. CDR3 in amino acids: CASSYVPGHAGNTIYF. In nucleotides, the CDR3 is TGTGCCAGCAGTTACGTACCGGGACACGCTGGAAACACCATATATTTT.

The rearrangement joins TRBV4-3 to TRBJ2-2; D might be TRBD2 (5 bases). This CDR3 has 15 residues. Germline lookup yields CDR1 LGHNA and CDR2 YSLEER. V gave up 1 base and J gave up 4 bases, with 10 bases separating them. The CDR3 DNA follows: TGCGCCAGCAGCCAAGCGCTAGCTGTCACCGGGGAGCTGTTTTTT. Protein sequence: CASSQALAVTGELFF.

This chain joins TRBV2 and TRBJ2-7; 11 nucleotides align to TRBD2. The V gene end was trimmed by 8 bases and the J gene end by 4 bases; junction bases not matched to a gene: 10. CDR3 length equals 15 residues. Germline V CDR1 and CDR2: SNHLY, FYNNEI. The CDR3 loop reads CASQGTSGLLYEQYF. For the CDR3, the DNA is TGTGCCAGCCAAGGGACTAGCGGCCTCCTATACGAGCAGTACTTC. The full variable domain, in which reference TRBV2 and TRBJ2-7 provide the parts outside the CDR3, is EPEVTQTPSHQVTQMGQEVILRCVPISNHLYFYWYRQILGQKVEFLVSFYNNEISEKSEIFDDQFSVERPDGSNFTLKIRSTKLEDSAMYFCASQGTSGLLYEQYFGPGTRLTVT.

The gene calls are TRBV12-5 and TRBJ2-3; TRBD2 agrees at 8 bases. Germline CDR1 reads LGHNT; CDR2 reads FRNRAP. The length of the CDR3 is 15 residues. J gave up 6 bases and V 5 bases, and 10 bases lay outside the gene matches. The DNA of the CDR3 is TGTGCTAGTGGTCCGGGACTAGGGGCACGGGATACGCAGTATTTT. Protein sequence: CASGPGLGARDTQYF.

The chain is built from TRBV2 and TRBJ1-1; D gene unclear. The CDR3 has 14 amino acids. V was pared by 3 bases and J by 3 bases, with 11 bases between. The V gene's germline CDR1 is SNHLY and CDR2 FYNNEI. The CDR3 loop reads CASSEALRHTEAFF. The CDR3, as DNA: TGTGCCAGCAGTGAGGCCCTGAGGCACACTGAAGCTTTCTTT.

This clone occurred once. This rearrangement joins TRBV7-9 to TRBJ1-1; the D is unclear. Germline CDR1 is SEHNR and CDR2 is FQNEAQ (reference sequence). V was cut by 4 bases and J by 1 base, with 7 bases left in between. The CDR3 extends over 13 amino acids. CDR3 in DNA: TGTGCCAGCAGCTATCCACAGAACACTGAAGCTTTCTTT. This translates into CASSYPQNTEAFF.

Only a few counts were recorded for this clone. The chain employs TRBV27 and TRBJ2-1; D is uncertain. This CDR3 is 14 amino acids long. The V gene's germline CDR1 is MNHEY and CDR2 SMNVEV (reference sequence). Trimming cost V 2 bases and J 8 bases, with 13 bases left between them. CDR3 sequence reads: CASSLEELVDEQFF. For the CDR3, the DNA is TGTGCCAGCAGTTTAGAGGAACTTGTCGATGAGCAGTTCTTC.

V is TRBV6-7 and J is TRBJ2-7; the match to TRBD2 covers 7 bases. TRBV6-7 falls under the ORF class, with uncertain function. With V trimmed by 5 bases and J by 3 bases, 13 bases remained unmatched. The CDR3 sequence is 16 residues long. The CDR3 nucleotides are TGTGCCAGCAGTACAACGTGGACTAGAAATTGCTACGAGCAGTACTTC. This sequence encodes CASSTTWTRNCYEQYF.

The V call is TRBV5-6, the J call TRBJ2-5, with 7 bases identical to TRBD1. The V segment lost 0 bases and the J segment 3 bases; nucleotides outside the gene matches: 5. Germline V lookup: CDR1 SGHDT, CDR2 YYEEEE. The CDR3 is made up of 15 amino acids. CDR3 sequence: CASSLEVGTEETQYF. CDR3 coding DNA: TGTGCCAGCAGCTTGGAAGTTGGGACAGAAGAGACCCAGTACTTC.

The chain has TRBV11-1 and TRBJ1-1; the D gene is possibly TRBD1 (6 bases). The CDR3 extends over 14 amino acids. Trimming took off 1 base at V and 1 base at J, with 7 bases between the two ends. Germline V gives CDR1 SGHAT, CDR2 FQDESV (reference sequence). This CDR3 is CASSLGQANTEAFF. DNA of the CDR3: TGTGCCAGCAGCTTAGGACAGGCGAACACTGAAGCTTTCTTT.

This chain connects TRBV5-1 to TRBJ2-7, with D unresolved. Trimming took off 3 bases at V and 5 bases at J, with 12 bases between the two ends. This CDR3 spans 13 amino acids. Germline lookup yields CDR1 SGHRS and CDR2 YFSETQ. The CDR3 spells CASSSLQSDEQYF. The CDR3 bases are TGCGCCAGCAGCTCCCTTCAAAGCGACGAGCAGTACTTC.

V usage is TRBV2 and J usage is TRBJ2-1, with TRBD1 identical over 10 bases. V dropped 4 bases and J dropped 2; count of bases not matched to a gene: 5. Germline V gene lookup returns CDR1 SNHLY and CDR2 FYNNEI. This CDR3 has 16 amino acids. CDR3 sequence: CASSAPGQGTYNEQFF. In DNA, the CDR3 is TGTGCCAGCAGTGCGCCGGGACAGGGGACCTACAATGAGCAGTTCTTC.

The chain uses TRBV7-2 and TRBJ1-2; 9 bases match TRBD1. The CDR3 totals 14 residues. Looked up from germline, CDR1 is SGHTA and CDR2 is FQGNSA. J was trimmed by 6 bases and V by 0 bases; bases with no gene match: 2. The chain's CDR3 is CASSLAGTGHGYTF. DNA for the CDR3: TGTGCCAGCAGCTTAGCGGGGACAGGGCATGGCTACACCTTC. The full variable domain, completed using reference TRBV7-2 and TRBJ1-2, is GAGVSQSPSNKVTEKGKDVELRCDPISGHTALYWYRQSLGQGLEFLIYFQGNSAPDKSGLPSDRFSAERTGGSVSTLTIQRTQQEDSAVYLCASSLAGTGHGYTFGSGTRLTVV.

This chain links TRBV29-1 with TRBJ2-5, with no clear D. The J call could be wrong; TRBJ2-7 is a better fit for the DNA end. In germline, CDR1 is SQVTM, CDR2 ANQGSEA. CDR3 size: 12 residues. The CDR3 sequence is CSVAKSVNEQYF. CDR3 bases: TGCAGCGTCGCGAAGAGTGTCAACGAGCAGTACTTC.

This clone was seen more than once but under ten times. This rearrangement joins TRBV6-1 to TRBJ1-4; D may be TRBD1 (5 bases). Looked up from germline, CDR1 is MNHNS and CDR2 is SASEGT. Deletions cut 5 bases from V and 8 bases from J, with 12 bases between. The CDR3 is made up of 13 amino acids. The CDR3 region has the DNA TGTGCCAGCAGTTTCTACAGGAGCGAAAAACTGTTTTTT. The encoded protein is CASSFYRSEKLFF.

V usage is TRBV7-9 and J usage is TRBJ2-6; TRBD1 is a possible D gene (6 bases). Deletions cut 5 bases from V and 0 bases from J, with 20 bases between. Germline V lookup: CDR1 SEHNR, CDR2 FQNEAQ (reference sequence). This CDR3 is 19 amino acids long. The CDR3 DNA sequence: TGTGCCAGCAGCAATTATCCGGGACACGGAAACTCTGGGGCCAACGTCCTGACTTTC. The encoded protein is CASSNYPGHGNSGANVLTF.

This clone was observed a few times. The chain couples TRBV11-2 to TRBJ1-6; 9 bases fit TRBD1. The germline gives CDR1 SGHAT, CDR2 FQNNGV. CDR3 length equals 13 residues. J lost 14 bases, V lost 5 bases, and 7 bases had no gene match. CDR3 residues: CASSPGTGRSLHF. In DNA form, the CDR3 reads TGTGCCAGCAGCCCTGGGACAGGGAGGTCCCTCCACTTT.

V is TRBV27 and J is TRBJ1-2, with TRBD1 matching over 7 bases. CDR1 is MNHEY and CDR2 is SMNVEV in the germline V gene (reference sequence). With V trimmed by 5 bases and J by 3 bases, 9 bases remained unmatched. The CDR3 length is 15 residues. CDR3 coding DNA: TGTGCCAGCAGTCGACATGGACAGGTCGACTATGGCTACACCTTC. It codes for CASSRHGQVDYGYTF.

The chain uses TRBV9 and TRBJ2-7; TRBD2 matches at 9 bases. The V segment lost 3 bases and the J segment 6 bases; nucleotides outside the gene matches: 10. Germline-derived CDR1 and CDR2 are SGDLS and YYNGEE. The CDR3 contains 15 residues. CDR3: CASSADGTSTAEQYF. DNA for the CDR3: TGTGCCAGCAGCGCAGATGGGACTAGCACCGCCGAGCAGTACTTC.

V gene TRBV5-6 combines with J gene TRBJ2-7; no clear D. The germline CDR1 and CDR2 sequences are SGHDT and YYEEEE. This CDR3 contains 12 residues. Trimming shortened V by 5 bases and J by 6 bases, and 12 bases separated the two germline ends. The CDR3: CASSSVVGEQYF. DNA of the CDR3: TGTGCCAGCAGTTCCGTAGTCGGCGAGCAGTACTTC. Complete variable domain (other parts from reference TRBV5-6 and TRBJ2-7): DAGVTQSPTHLIKTRGQQVTLRCSPKSGHDTVSWYQQALGQGPQFIFQYYEEEERQRGNFPDRFSGHQFPNYSSELNVNALLLGDSALYLCASSSVVGEQYFGPGTRLTVT.

V usage is TRBV30 and J usage is TRBJ2-5; D not certain. Trimming pared 6 bases from V and 0 bases from J, leaving 8 bases between. CDR1 and CDR2 (germline): GTSNPN, SVGIG (reference sequence). The CDR3 consists of 12 residues. The CDR3 DNA is TGTGCCTGTGGGCACCACCAAGAGACCCAGTACTTC. Protein product: CACGHHQETQYF.

The chain employs TRBV7-3 and TRBJ2-5; tentatively, D is TRBD2 (5 bases). Germline V gives CDR1 SGHTA, CDR2 FQGTGA. V was shortened by 2 bases and J by 5 bases, with 12 bases between the two germline ends. The CDR3 runs 14 residues. CDR3 residues: CASSLRGRTETQYF. CDR3 nucleotide sequence: TGTGCCAGCAGCTTACGAGGGAGAACGGAGACCCAGTACTTC.

This clone was seen only a few times. This chain joins TRBV28 and TRBJ2-6, with 7 bases matching TRBD2. The CDR3 extends over 15 amino acids. Germline lookup yields CDR1 MDHEN and CDR2 SYDVKM. The V and J ends lost 4 bases and 0 bases, in that order; junction bases with no gene match: 0. The CDR3 DNA follows: TGTGCCAGCAGTTGGACTAGCTCTGGGGCCAACGTCCTGACTTTC. It specifies CASSWTSSGANVLTF.

This clone was detected only once. V is TRBV5-6 and J is TRBJ2-3; 10 positions agree with TRBD2. V gave up 4 bases and J gave up 5 bases; unmatched junction bases: 10. Germline CDR1 is SGHDT and CDR2 is YYEEEE. The CDR3 contains 16 residues. The CDR3 bases are TGTGCCAGCAGCCCCCCACTAGCGGGATCTCGAGATACGCAGTATTTT. Protein sequence: CASSPPLAGSRDTQYF.

The V gene is TRBV6-5, the J gene TRBJ1-5; a weak D match, TRBD1 (6 bases). This CDR3 has 13 amino acids. Trimming pared 10 bases from V and 5 bases from J, leaving 15 bases between. CDR1 and CDR2 (germline): MNHEY, SVGAGI. The CDR3 DNA reads TGTGCCACCGCCGGGGGGCCCTATCAGCCCCAGCATTTT. It translates to CATAGGPYQPQHF.

The chain couples TRBV28 to TRBJ2-1; TRBD2 agrees at 11 bases. Germline V gives CDR1 MDHEN, CDR2 SYDVKM. This CDR3 contains 15 residues. V shed 6 bases and J 5 bases; nucleotides not matched to a gene: 6. The CDR3 DNA is TGTGCCAGCAGATTAGCGGGAGGGAGAGACAATGAGCAGTTCTTC. It yields the protein CASRLAGGRDNEQFF.

The rearrangement uses TRBV28 and TRBJ2-7; 7 positions agree with TRBD1. Germline trimming cut 3 bases from V and 4 bases from J; bases unmatched to any gene: 9. Germline V lookup: CDR1 MDHEN, CDR2 SYDVKM. This CDR3 spans 15 amino acids. The CDR3 spells CASSFLGQVMYEQYF. The CDR3 DNA reads as TGTGCCAGCAGTTTCCTTGGACAGGTAATGTACGAGCAGTACTTC.

This clone was observed once. The CDR3: CASSGSGTGASPFF. The CDR3 nucleotides read TGTGCCAGCAGCGGGTCCGGGACAGGGGCCTCTCCGTTCTTC. This chain uses TRBV9 with TRBJ2-1; 10 bases line up with TRBD1. With 3 bases clipped from V and 15 bases from J, the junction kept 12 bases outside the gene matches. CDR3 size: 14 residues. Germline lookup yields CDR1 SGDLS and CDR2 YYNGEE. The full variable domain, in which reference TRBV9 and TRBJ2-1 provide the parts outside the CDR3, is DSGVTQTPKHLITATGQRVTLRCSPRSGDLSVYWYQQSLDQGLQFLIQYYNGEERAKGNILERFSAQQFPDLHSELNLSSLELGDSALYFCASSGSGTGASPFFGPGTRLTVL.

V and J are TRBV7-3 and TRBJ2-3; the match to TRBD2 covers 12 bases. The germline V gene encodes CDR1 SGHTA and CDR2 FQGTGA. The CDR3 contains 15 residues. V was pared by 5 bases and J by 6 bases, with 6 bases of the junction left unmatched. CDR3 in DNA: TGTGCCAGCAGCCCTACTAGCGGGAGGTGGGATACGCAGTATTTT. Translation: CASSPTSGRWDTQYF.